Below are 26 T cell receptor beta chains sequenced from a single sample in a study of blood T cell repertoires in COVID-19. The repertoire was sequenced with immunoSEQ multiplex PCR; TCRdb's copy has only in-frame clones and lacks some. The table includes about 200,000 clones, approximately 79% detected once. The specimen sequenced was peripheral blood. Receptor source: a human donor in a cohort sampled during active COVID-19.

The chain has TRBV24-1 and TRBJ2-5, with TRBD2 matching over 8 bases. The CDR3 length is 15 residues. With 7 bases clipped from V and 2 bases from J, the junction kept 8 bases outside the gene matches. The germline gives CDR1 KGHDR, CDR2 SFDVKD. The CDR3 bases are TGTGCCACCAGGGGGCGGGGGGTCCTGCAAGAGACCCAGTACTTC. Translating it yields CATRGRGVLQETQYF.

The rearrangement uses TRBV3-1 (or the pseudogene TRBV3-2) and TRBJ2-7; 8 nucleotides match TRBD2. The germline V gene encodes CDR1 LGHDT and CDR2 YNNKEL (reference sequence). The CDR3 is made up of 13 amino acids. V lost 3 bases and J lost 9; bases outside the gene matches: 7. CDR3: CASSQEPGLGQYF. The DNA of the CDR3 is TGTGCCAGCAGCCAGGAACCGGGACTAGGGCAGTACTTC.

J is TRBJ1-6 and V is TRBV7-2, with 7 nucleotides matching TRBD1. Per germline, CDR1 SGHTA and CDR2 FQGNSA. CDR3 length: 14 amino acids. V shed 1 base, J shed 7 bases, and the junction held 1 base outside the gene matches. The CDR3 sequence: CASSLEGGNSPLHF. The CDR3 DNA reads as TGTGCCAGCAGCTTAGAAGGGGGCAATTCACCCCTCCACTTT. The full variable domain, in which reference TRBV7-2 and TRBJ1-6 provide the parts outside the CDR3, is GAGVSQSPSNKVTEKGKDVELRCDPISGHTALYWYRQSLGQGLEFLIYFQGNSAPDKSGLPSDRFSAERTGGSVSTLTIQRTQQEDSAVYLCASSLEGGNSPLHFGNGTRLTVT.

As DNA, the CDR3 is TGTGCCAGCTCACCCACCGGGACACATTCCTACGAGCAGTACTTC. Translating gives CASSPTGTHSYEQYF. The genes are TRBV18 and TRBJ2-7; possibly TRBD1 for D (6 bases). CDR3 size: 15 residues. With 3 bases removed from V and 1 base from J, the gap between germline ends came to 13 bases. CDR1 and CDR2 (germline): KGHSH, LQKENI.

Comment on this clone: Other nucleotide sequences from this sample produce the same CDR3. The chain employs TRBV28 and TRBJ2-7, with a tentative D call TRBD2 (5 bases). Germline V gives CDR1 MDHEN, CDR2 SYDVKM. V was cut by 1 base and J by 4 bases, with 5 bases left in between. CDR3 size: 12 residues. CDR3 region: CASSLSGYEQYF. In DNA form, the CDR3 reads TGTGCCAGCAGTTTATCGGGGTACGAGCAGTACTTC.

The chain recombines TRBV6-5 with TRBJ1-2; D possibly corresponds to TRBD1 (5 bases). The germline V gene has CDR1 MNHEY and CDR2 SVGAGI. The CDR3 is made up of 16 amino acids. Trimming removed 2 bases from V and 5 bases from J, with 18 bases in between. The CDR3 loop is CASSYSRAGPLYGYTF. In DNA, the CDR3 is TGTGCCAGCAGTTACAGTCGAGCGGGACCCCTTTATGGCTACACCTTC.

The chain carries TRBV7-2 and TRBJ2-3; TRBD2 agrees at 11 bases. V gave up 5 bases and J gave up 8 bases; unmatched junction bases: 6. Germline CDR1 SGHTA, CDR2 FQGNSA. The CDR3 spans 14 residues. The CDR3 protein is CASSRSGGGGTQYF. CDR3 coding DNA: TGTGCCAGCAGCCGTAGCGGGGGGGGAGGTACGCAGTATTTT. Full variable domain (outside the CDR3, taken from reference TRBV7-2 and TRBJ2-3): GAGVSQSPSNKVTEKGKDVELRCDPISGHTALYWYRQSLGQGLEFLIYFQGNSAPDKSGLPSDRFSAERTGGSVSTLTIQRTQQEDSAVYLCASSRSGGGGTQYFGPGTRLTVL.

The chain couples TRBV27 to TRBJ1-1, with unresolved D. Trimming cost V 6 bases and J 4 bases, with 9 bases left between them. Germline-derived CDR1 and CDR2 are MNHEY and SMNVEV (reference sequence). The CDR3 loop spans 12 amino acids. The CDR3 DNA sequence: TGTGCCAGCAGGGGCCGTCCCACTGAAGCTTTCTTT. It is translated as CASRGRPTEAFF.

Concerning this clone itself: This CDR3 is also generated by other DNA sequences in the sample. The chain joins TRBV6-2 or TRBV6-3 to TRBJ1-2; a weak D match, TRBD1 (5 bases). CDR3 length: 13 amino acids. Germline loops: CDR1 MNHEY, CDR2 SVGEGT. The V and J ends lost 4 bases and 0 bases respectively, with 6 bases between them. The CDR3 sequence is CASSSTANYGYTF. In DNA form, the CDR3 reads TGTGCCAGCAGTTCGACAGCTAACTATGGCTACACCTTC.

This clone was found a few times. The V call is TRBV27, the J call TRBJ2-1; a possible D gene is TRBD2 (5 bases). Trimming removed 3 bases from V and 3 bases from J, with 12 bases in between. The CDR3 runs 15 residues. The germline V gene has CDR1 MNHEY and CDR2 SMNVEV (reference sequence). CDR3 protein: CASSFTSPNYNEQFF. In DNA form, the CDR3 reads TGTGCCAGCAGTTTTACTAGTCCCAACTACAATGAGCAGTTCTTC.

This clone was counted once. The V call is TRBV6-5, the J call TRBJ2-1, with D possibly TRBD2 on 6 matching bases. The CDR3 runs 15 residues. Looked up from germline, CDR1 is MNHEY and CDR2 is SVGAGI. V lost 6 bases and J lost 5, with 17 bases in between. CDR3 nucleotide sequence: TGTGCCAGCAGCGTGACTAGAAGGAGGAACAATGAGCAGTTCTTC. It encodes CASSVTRRRNNEQFF.

The rearrangement joins TRBV9 to TRBJ1-1; 7 bases match TRBD1. The CDR3 contains 15 residues. V lost 6 bases and J lost 5; bases outside the gene matches: 13. Germline V CDR1 and CDR2: SGDLS, YYNGEE. CDR3 sequence: CASTLSWDSRTEAFF. The CDR3 DNA follows: TGTGCCAGCACCCTCTCTTGGGACAGTAGGACTGAAGCTTTCTTT.

The chain couples TRBV25-1 to TRBJ2-7; maybe TRBD2 (5 bases). This CDR3 region has 14 residues. The V and J ends lost 5 bases and 6 bases respectively, with 17 bases between them. Germline loops: CDR1 MGHDK, CDR2 SYGVNS. The CDR3 sequence is CASSITGTVGEQYF. DNA for the CDR3: TGTGCCAGCAGTATTACGGGAACTGTCGGCGAGCAGTACTTC.

The chain has TRBV18 and TRBJ2-5; D perhaps matches TRBD1 (5 bases). CDR1 is KGHSH, CDR2 LQKENI, per germline. The CDR3 consists of 13 residues. The germline V and J ends were trimmed by 2 bases and 2 bases, with 6 bases remaining between them. The CDR3 loop is CASSPKGQETQYF. The CDR3 DNA sequence: TGTGCCAGCTCACCAAAGGGGCAAGAGACCCAGTACTTC.

This chain joins TRBV7-8 and TRBJ1-5; 7 nucleotides line up with TRBD1. Germline V gives CDR1 SGHVS, CDR2 FQNEAQ. There are 15 residues in the CDR3. V trimming: 1 base; J trimming: 7 bases; junction bases outside the gene matches: 7. The CDR3: CASSLETGSSQPQHF. The CDR3 nucleotides are TGTGCCAGCAGCTTAGAGACAGGGAGTTCCCAGCCCCAGCATTTT.

This clone has just one count. The chain couples TRBV7-9 to TRBJ2-1; D possibly corresponds to TRBD1 (6 bases). Germline V lookup: CDR1 SEHNR, CDR2 FQNEAQ (reference sequence). The V end was cut by 10 bases, the J end by 5 bases, with 21 bases between. CDR3 length: 15 amino acids. In DNA form, the CDR3 reads TGTGCCACCACGCACAGGGAATCTACTAACAATGAGCAGTTCTTC. Protein: CATTHRESTNNEQFF.

The chain uses TRBV9 and TRBJ1-1; D not certain. The CDR3 totals 13 residues. Trimming shortened V by 2 bases and J by 4 bases, and 9 bases separated the two germline ends. Germline lookup yields CDR1 SGDLS and CDR2 YYNGEE. CDR3 nucleotide sequence: TGTGCCAGCAGCGTTGATGGCGGCACTGAAGCTTTCTTT. Encoded protein: CASSVDGGTEAFF. Full variable domain (remainder filled in from reference TRBV9 and TRBJ1-1): DSGVTQTPKHLITATGQRVTLRCSPRSGDLSVYWYQQSLDQGLQFLIQYYNGEERAKGNILERFSAQQFPDLHSELNLSSLELGDSALYFCASSVDGGTEAFFGQGTRLTVV.

This clone was counted only a few times. The chain uses TRBV3-1 (or the pseudogene TRBV3-2) and TRBJ1-3; D not resolved. V lost 0 bases, J lost 0 bases, and 15 bases lay in between. Per germline, CDR1 LGHDT and CDR2 YNNKEL (reference sequence). There are 18 residues in the CDR3. The CDR3 sequence: CASSQDPFHEISGNTIYF. The DNA of the CDR3 is TGTGCCAGCAGCCAAGACCCCTTTCACGAGATCTCTGGAAACACCATATATTTT.

The chain couples TRBV7-6 to TRBJ2-1, with 9 positions matching TRBD2. The CDR3 has 17 residues. In germline, CDR1 is SGHVS, CDR2 FNYEAQ. Unmatched junction bases numbered 11, after V lost 6 bases and J lost 2 bases. The CDR3 sequence: CASSYTRGGRAYNEQFF. The CDR3, as DNA: TGTGCCAGCAGTTACACCCGGGGCGGGAGGGCCTACAATGAGCAGTTCTTC.

V is TRBV11-2 and J is TRBJ1-6; 7 nucleotides line up with TRBD1. J lost 4 bases, V lost 5 bases, and 11 bases had no gene match. The CDR3 sequence is 17 residues long. Germline V gives CDR1 SGHAT, CDR2 FQNNGV. In DNA, the CDR3 is TGTGCCAGCAGCGCCTTCACCGCGGGACAGTATAATTCACCCCTCCACTTT. It specifies CASSAFTAGQYNSPLHF.

The rearrangement links TRBV24-1 to TRBJ2-7; 7 nucleotides line up with TRBD1. This CDR3 comprises 14 residues. Germline V gene data show CDR1 as KGHDR and CDR2 as SFDVKD. The V gene end was trimmed by 4 bases and the J gene end by 3 bases; junction bases not matched to a gene: 5. CDR3 residues: CATSDQRTGYEQYF. The CDR3 DNA is TGTGCCACCAGTGACCAACGGACAGGCTACGAGCAGTACTTC.

This rearrangement joins TRBV18 to TRBJ2-4; D is unclear. Between the trimmed V and J ends, which lost 4 bases and 0 bases, there was a span of 13 bases. CDR3 length: 16 residues. Looked up from germline, CDR1 is KGHSH and CDR2 is LQKENI. CDR3 sequence (DNA): TGTGCCAGCTCACAAAGAGCCTCGCTAGCCAAAAACATTCAGTACTTC. Translating gives CASSQRASLAKNIQYF.

V gene TRBV28 combines with J gene TRBJ2-7; D possibly corresponds to TRBD1 (6 bases). Germline V gene lookup returns CDR1 MDHEN and CDR2 SYDVKM. The CDR3 length is 13 residues. V lost 3 bases and J lost 7, with 13 bases in between. The CDR3, as DNA: TGTGCCAGCAGTTTGGGGCGACAGGAGGAGCAGTACTTC. Protein sequence: CASSLGRQEEQYF.

The chain joins TRBV5-1 to TRBJ2-7, with D possibly TRBD2 on 5 matching bases. Germline V lookup: CDR1 SGHRS, CDR2 YFSETQ. This CDR3 region has 16 residues. V dropped 0 bases and J dropped 2 bases, with 15 bases sitting between them. CDR3 nucleotides: TGCGCCAGCAGCTTGGCTCCGGAGGACGGCGCCTACGAGCAGTACTTC. Its translation is CASSLAPEDGAYEQYF.

J is TRBJ1-2 and V is TRBV2; possibly TRBD1 for D (5 bases). Trimming removed 4 bases from V and 0 bases from J, with 9 bases in between. The CDR3 has 14 residues. The germline CDR1 and CDR2 sequences are SNHLY and FYNNEI. The CDR3 loop is CASSGGRANYGYTF. The DNA of the CDR3 is TGTGCCAGCAGTGGGGGCCGGGCTAACTATGGCTACACCTTC.

The rearrangement joins TRBV6-2 or TRBV6-3 to TRBJ1-2; TRBD1 matches at 8 bases. CDR3 length equals 15 residues. Per germline, CDR1 MNHEY and CDR2 SVGEGT. Losses at the gene ends were 5 bases for V and 2 bases for J; bases not matched to a gene: 7. The CDR3 loop reads CASSPLTGGNYGYTF. CDR3 DNA: TGTGCCAGCAGTCCCCTTACAGGGGGGAACTATGGCTACACCTTC.